The 22 T cell receptor beta chains in this list originate from one sample, sequenced in a study of T cell changes during pregnancy in multiple sclerosis. Repertoires were generated with immunoSEQ multiplex PCR, while TCRdb's copy carries only in-frame clones and drops some. The repertoire holds around 59,000 clones, with 90% to 95% as singletons. The source material was CD4+ T cells from peripheral blood mononuclear cells, sampled in the first trimester of pregnancy. These receptors originate from a female donor with multiple sclerosis, enrolled in a pregnancy study.

The chain carries TRBV10-3 and TRBJ2-3; 7 bases agree with TRBD1. This CDR3 contains 13 residues. Germline V gene lookup returns CDR1 ENHRY and CDR2 SYGVKD. V gave up 11 bases and J gave up 2 bases; unmatched junction bases: 7. DNA for the CDR3: TGTGCCGCCGGACAGGAGTCCACAGATACGCAGTATTTT. Its protein is CAAGQESTDTQYF.

The chain combines TRBV7-2 with TRBJ1-4; D gene ambiguous. The CDR3 contains 16 residues. Germline V gene lookup returns CDR1 SGHTA and CDR2 FQGNSA. Trimming shortened V by 6 bases and J by 8 bases, and 22 bases separated the two germline ends. The CDR3 region is CASSWRAGIDAEKLFF. CDR3 coding DNA: TGTGCCAGCAGTTGGAGGGCCGGGATCGATGCGGAAAAACTGTTTTTT.

The V gene is TRBV9, the J gene TRBJ1-1; D is ambiguous. V was clipped by 1 base and J by 3 bases, with 16 bases between them. CDR1 and CDR2 from the germline V gene are SGDLS and YYNGEE. This CDR3 contains 16 residues. The CDR3: CASSVSLWERDTEAFF. In nucleotides, the CDR3 is TGTGCCAGCAGCGTATCTCTGTGGGAGAGGGACACTGAAGCTTTCTTT.

V usage is TRBV21-1 and J usage is TRBJ1-1; TRBD1 is taken as the D call from the table, unchecked against the DNA. TRBV21-1 is tagged as a pseudogene. The CDR3 is 13 residues long. The CDR3 DNA reads as TGTGCCAGCAGCCGGACAGGGTTTGGTGAAGCTTTCTTT. Its translation is CASSRTGFGEAFF.

The rearrangement uses TRBV19 and TRBJ2-2, with no clear D. V lost 5 bases to trimming and J lost 0 bases, with 7 bases between them. Germline V gene sequence: CDR1 LNHDA, CDR2 SQIVND (reference sequence). The CDR3 runs to 14 residues. CDR3 protein: CASSASANTGELFF. The CDR3 DNA reads TGTGCCAGTAGTGCCAGCGCGAACACCGGGGAGCTGTTTTTT.

V is TRBV10-3 and J is TRBJ1-2, with D perhaps TRBD1 (6 bases). V dropped 10 bases and J dropped 2 bases, with 11 bases sitting between them. In germline, CDR1 is ENHRY, CDR2 SYGVKD. This CDR3 comprises 12 residues. Here the CDR3 DNA reads TGTGCCAGCCACCAGGGGAACTATGGCTACACCTTC. Its protein is CASHQGNYGYTF.

The chain carries TRBV19 and TRBJ1-5; perhaps TRBD1 as D (5 bases). CDR1 is LNHDA and CDR2 is SQIVND in the germline V gene (reference sequence). Trimming pared 0 bases from V and 3 bases from J, leaving 15 bases between. This CDR3 spans 17 amino acids. CDR3 loop: CASSIDGGGANNQPQHF. CDR3 nucleotides: TGTGCCAGTAGTATAGACGGTGGAGGGGCTAACAATCAGCCCCAGCATTTT.

CDR3 sequence reads: CSVSPGQGIFNEQFF. As DNA, the CDR3 is TGCAGCGTTTCCCCGGGACAGGGAATTTTCAATGAGCAGTTCTTC. This chain connects TRBV29-1 to TRBJ2-1; the match to TRBD1 covers 9 bases. CDR1 and CDR2 (germline): SQVTM, ANQGSEA. This CDR3 has 15 amino acids. Losses at the gene ends were 5 bases for V and 6 bases for J; bases not matched to a gene: 11.

This rearrangement joins TRBV29-1 to TRBJ1-1, with TRBD1 identical over 8 bases. Losses at the gene ends were 5 bases for V and 4 bases for J; bases not matched to a gene: 9. The CDR3 spans 14 residues. The germline CDR1 and CDR2 sequences are SQVTM and ANQGSEA. CDR3 sequence: CSVLRGPFGTEAFF. Here the CDR3 DNA reads TGCAGCGTTCTCAGGGGGCCCTTCGGCACTGAAGCTTTCTTT.

The chain recombines TRBV18 with TRBJ1-1, with D perhaps matching TRBD1 (6 bases). Trimming took off 4 bases at V and 4 bases at J, with 13 bases between the two ends. This CDR3 spans 14 amino acids. Germline CDR1 reads KGHSH; CDR2 reads LQKENI. The CDR3 protein is CASSLQGSGTEAFF. The CDR3 region has the DNA TGTGCCAGCTCACTACAGGGAAGTGGCACTGAAGCTTTCTTT.

The J gene is TRBJ2-1, the V gene TRBV19; 9 positions match TRBD2. CDR1 LNHDA and CDR2 SQIVND come from the germline V gene (reference sequence). This CDR3 is built from 14 residues. V gave up 6 bases and J gave up 0 bases; unmatched junction bases: 0. The CDR3 reads CASRRGGSYNEQFF. For the CDR3, the DNA is TGTGCCAGTAGGCGGGGGGGCTCCTACAATGAGCAGTTCTTC.

This chain joins TRBV19 and TRBJ1-4; the match to TRBD1 covers 7 bases. This CDR3 is 15 amino acids long. The junction had 10 bases not matched to a gene; V was cut back by 5 bases and J by 7 bases. Germline CDR1 reads LNHDA; CDR2 reads SQIVND (reference sequence). Here the CDR3 DNA reads TGTGCCAGTAGTTCATCATACAGGGGAGCTGAAAAACTGTTTTTT. Its protein product is CASSSSYRGAEKLFF.

The J gene is TRBJ2-7, the V gene TRBV30; no firm D call. The CDR3 totals 13 residues. Germline assignment: CDR1 GTSNPN and CDR2 SVGIG (reference sequence). The V gene lost 2 bases and the J gene lost 3 bases, with 11 bases spanning the gap. The CDR3 is CAWSFRSDYEQYF. In DNA, the CDR3 is TGTGCCTGGAGTTTTAGAAGCGACTACGAGCAGTACTTC.

The V call is TRBV19, the J call TRBJ1-1, with a tentative D call TRBD1 (6 bases). V lost 5 bases and J lost 4, with 14 bases in between. The CDR3 has 14 amino acids. CDR1 is LNHDA, CDR2 SQIVND, per germline (reference sequence). CDR3 sequence reads: CASSAHRAPTEAFF. CDR3 nucleotides: TGTGCCAGTAGTGCCCACAGGGCCCCCACTGAAGCTTTCTTT.

J is TRBJ1-2 and V is TRBV23-1, with a weak D call TRBD1 (6 bases). TRBV23-1 has ORF status, its function being uncertain. The CDR3 sequence is 14 residues long. Trimming cost V 6 bases and J 4 bases, with 15 bases left between them. In DNA form, the CDR3 reads TGCGCCAGCAGGAGGGCGGACAGTCGCTATGGCTACACCTTC. It translates to CASRRADSRYGYTF.

The gene calls are TRBV6-5 and TRBJ2-7; D remains unclear. Trimming removed 0 bases from V and 7 bases from J, with 7 bases in between. The CDR3 is made up of 12 amino acids. CDR1 is MNHEY, CDR2 SVGAGI, per germline. In DNA, the CDR3 is TGTGCCAGCAGTTACTCGATGAGGGAGCAGTACTTC. It yields the protein CASSYSMREQYF.

As to this clone: The sample holds other DNA sequences that translate to the same CDR3. This chain links TRBV7-7 with TRBJ1-5; a possible D gene is TRBD1 (5 bases). V gave up 1 base and J gave up 0 bases, with 13 bases separating them. Germline lookup yields CDR1 SSHAT and CDR2 FNYEAQ (reference sequence). The CDR3 has 17 amino acids. The CDR3 coding sequence is TGTGCCAGCAGCTTAGATTTTCAGGGTGATAGCAATCAGCCCCAGCATTTT. Amino acids: CASSLDFQGDSNQPQHF. The full variable domain, completed using reference TRBV7-7 and TRBJ1-5, is GAGVSQSPRYKVTKRGQDVTLRCDPISSHATLYWYQQALGQGPEFLTYFNYEAQPDKSGLPSDRFSAERPEGSISTLTIQRTEQRDSAMYRCASSLDFQGDSNQPQHFGDGTRLSIL.

The chain has TRBV19 and TRBJ1-1; D uncertain. Germline CDR1 reads LNHDA; CDR2 reads SQIVND (reference sequence). This CDR3 has 14 amino acids. The V end lost 4 bases, the J end lost 0 bases, and 9 bases lay between the germline ends. The DNA of the CDR3 is TGTGCCAGTAGTAGCGGGATAATGAACACTGAAGCTTTCTTT. The encoded protein is CASSSGIMNTEAFF.

The sample holds a few counts of this clone. This chain uses TRBV9 with TRBJ2-1; the D gene is possibly TRBD2 (6 bases). Trimming pared 2 bases from V and 2 bases from J, leaving 14 bases between. The germline CDR1 and CDR2 sequences are SGDLS and YYNGEE. There are 16 residues in the CDR3. CDR3 sequence: CASSVRDSGAYNEQFF. The DNA of the CDR3 is TGTGCCAGCAGCGTCCGTGATAGCGGAGCCTACAATGAGCAGTTCTTC. Full variable domain (missing parts from reference TRBV9 and TRBJ2-1): DSGVTQTPKHLITATGQRVTLRCSPRSGDLSVYWYQQSLDQGLQFLIQYYNGEERAKGNILERFSAQQFPDLHSELNLSSLELGDSALYFCASSVRDSGAYNEQFFGPGTRLTVL.

V gene TRBV7-9 combines with J gene TRBJ1-4, with TRBD1 matching 8 bases. V lost 3 bases, J lost 3 bases, and 0 bases stayed unmatched. The germline V gene encodes CDR1 SEHNR and CDR2 FQNEAQ (reference sequence). The CDR3 runs to 14 residues. This CDR3 is CASSLGQANEKLFF. CDR3 in DNA: TGTGCCAGCAGCTTGGGACAGGCTAATGAAAAACTGTTTTTT. The complete variable domain, with remaining parts taken from reference TRBV7-9 and TRBJ1-4, reads DTGVSQNPRHKITKRGQNVTFRCDPISEHNRLYWYRQTLGQGPEFLTYFQNEAQLEKSRLLSDRFSAERPKGSFSTLEIQRTEQGDSAMYLCASSLGQANEKLFFGSGTQLSVL.

This clone has only a few counts. V usage is TRBV30 and J usage is TRBJ2-5; D call uncertain. Germline CDR1 GTSNPN, CDR2 SVGIG (reference sequence). The CDR3 spans 14 residues. The V and J ends lost 0 bases and 7 bases respectively, with 15 bases between them. CDR3 sequence: CAWSVPGPGVTQYF. The CDR3 coding sequence is TGTGCCTGGAGTGTACCGGGTCCCGGTGTGACCCAGTACTTC.

J is TRBJ2-5 and V is TRBV10-3, with TRBD1 matching over 9 bases. Germline V gene sequence: CDR1 ENHRY, CDR2 SYGVKD. Trimming at V came to 0 bases and at J to 2 bases, leaving 13 bases not matched to a gene. CDR3 length: 19 residues. DNA of the CDR3: TGTGCCATCAGTGAGTCCGGGACAGGGAAGCCCCCCACTCAAGAGACCCAGTACTTC. It yields the protein CAISESGTGKPPTQETQYF.